This TCR beta chain was identified during a study of blood T cell repertoires in COVID-19. Study-wide background: Sites in the United States, Italy and Spain provided acute and convalescent COVID-19 samples. PBMCs, B-cell-depleted T cells, or T cells provided the cDNA or gDNA that made up the material.

In the original processing: Reference gene primers were amplified, and this amplification served to estimate nucleated cell counts. Libraries were prepared by immunoSEQ multiplex PCR; TCRdb keeps only in-frame clonotypes and omits some of them. The DNA was the basis for D and trimming; V, J and clone size are from that table. The profile shows 85,000 to 90,000 clones, roughly 83% of them singletons. The sequenced sample was peripheral blood. The source is a human donor in a cohort sampled during active COVID-19.

The CDR3 bases are TGTGCCAGCAGCCATACAGGGGGCGGAGAGACCCAGTACTTC. Residues: CASSHTGGGETQYF. The chain links TRBV7-6 to TRBJ2-5, with 9 nucleotides matching TRBD1. Germline V gene sequence: CDR1 SGHVS, CDR2 FNYEAQ. This CDR3 spans 14 amino acids. J was trimmed by 4 bases and V by 5 bases; bases with no gene match: 5.